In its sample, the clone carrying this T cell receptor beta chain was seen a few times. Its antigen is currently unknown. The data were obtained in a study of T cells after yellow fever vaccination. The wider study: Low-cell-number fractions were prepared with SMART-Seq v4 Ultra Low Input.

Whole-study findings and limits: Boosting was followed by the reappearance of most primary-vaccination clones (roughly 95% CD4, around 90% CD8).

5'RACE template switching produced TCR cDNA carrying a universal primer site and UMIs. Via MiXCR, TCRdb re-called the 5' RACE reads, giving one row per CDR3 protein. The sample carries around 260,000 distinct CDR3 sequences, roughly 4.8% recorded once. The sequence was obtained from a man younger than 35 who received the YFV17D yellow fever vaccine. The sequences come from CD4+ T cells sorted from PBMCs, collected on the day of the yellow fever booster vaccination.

The DNA of the CDR3 is TGTGCCATCAGTGATCCAGGGGGAAAAGGAAACACCATATATTTT. Residues: CAISDPGGKGNTIYF. V usage is TRBV10-3 and J usage is TRBJ1-3, with TRBD1 identical over 7 bases. Germline V gene lookup returns CDR1 ENHRY and CDR2 SYGVKD. V was pared by 3 bases and J by 4 bases, with 6 bases of the junction left unmatched. This CDR3 region has 15 residues.